Presented here are 18 T cell receptor beta chains from one specimen sequenced in a study of T cell responses to AZD1222 COVID-19 vaccine. TCRdb's copy holds only in-frame clones and misses some; the assay was immunoSEQ multiplex PCR. The sample yields approximately 150,000 clones, under 95% seen once. Specimen: peripheral blood, collected on day 0 of AZD1222 vaccination. These receptors originate from an adult in good health.

The chain combines TRBV5-4 with TRBJ2-7; D is perhaps TRBD2 (6 bases). V shed 7 bases and J shed 3 bases, with 14 bases lying between them. CDR1 is SGHNT, CDR2 YYREEE, per germline (reference sequence). This CDR3 has 13 amino acids. CDR3 residues: CASGGGIHYEQYF. The CDR3 DNA sequence: TGTGCCAGCGGTGGGGGGATTCACTACGAGCAGTACTTC.

The chain carries TRBV6-5 and TRBJ2-2; weak D call: TRBD2 (6 bases). V was shortened by 4 bases and J by 4 bases, with 13 bases between the two germline ends. Germline CDR1 is MNHEY and CDR2 is SVGAGI. The CDR3 has 15 amino acids. DNA of the CDR3: TGTGCCAGCAGTTTCGCGGGGACTCGCACCGGGGAGCTGTTTTTT. It encodes CASSFAGTRTGELFF.

This sequence joins TRBV28 and TRBJ1-1; D not certain. Germline-derived CDR1 and CDR2 are MDHEN and SYDVKM. The CDR3 has 12 residues. Trimming took 1 base from V and 7 from J, leaving 7 bases between them. The CDR3 spells CASSLYEGEAFF. Written as DNA, the CDR3 is TGTGCCAGCAGTTTATACGAGGGTGAAGCTTTCTTT.

The rearrangement uses TRBV6-5 and TRBJ2-7; TRBD2 aligns across 8 bases. There are 12 residues in the CDR3. V shed 6 bases and J 7 bases; nucleotides not matched to a gene: 5. The germline V gene encodes CDR1 MNHEY and CDR2 SVGAGI. The CDR3 sequence: CASRPLAGEQYF. The DNA of the CDR3 is TGTGCCAGCAGGCCTCTAGCGGGTGAGCAGTACTTC.

This rearrangement joins TRBV5-1 to TRBJ1-6; tentative D call: TRBD1 (6 bases). V lost 4 bases and J lost 10, with 15 bases in between. CDR1 is SGHRS and CDR2 is YFSETQ in the germline V gene. This CDR3 comprises 14 residues. The CDR3 loop reads CASSLTGNLSPLHF. CDR3 nucleotides: TGCGCCAGCAGCCTTACAGGGAATCTCTCACCCCTCCACTTT.

This rearrangement joins TRBV28 to TRBJ2-7; tentative D call: TRBD1 (6 bases). The V gene lost 8 bases and the J gene lost 3 bases, with 17 bases spanning the gap. The CDR3 sequence is 14 residues long. From germline, CDR1 is MDHEN and CDR2 SYDVKM. The DNA of the CDR3 is TGTGCCAGCTCGCCCACCGGGACATACTACGAGCAGTACTTC. This encodes CASSPTGTYYEQYF.

The chain employs TRBV7-9 and TRBJ1-1, with 7 bases aligning to TRBD1. The V and J ends lost 3 bases and 12 bases, in that order; junction bases with no gene match: 13. Germline V gene data show CDR1 as SEHNR and CDR2 as FQNEAQ (reference sequence). This CDR3 has 14 amino acids. Written as DNA, the CDR3 is TGTGCCAGCAGCTTTTTAGGGGGCCAGGGATCGACTTTCTTT. Translated, it gives CASSFLGGQGSTFF.

The V and J genes are TRBV7-8 and TRBJ1-5, with D possibly being TRBD1 (6 bases). Deletions cut 1 base from V and 7 bases from J, with 11 bases between. The CDR3 loop spans 14 amino acids. Germline lookup yields CDR1 SGHVS and CDR2 FQNEAQ. The CDR3 region is CASSLGGAEQPQHF. The CDR3 DNA reads TGTGCCAGCAGCTTAGGGGGGGCCGAGCAGCCCCAGCATTTT.

CDR3 residues: CASSIVPGGQLYGYTF. CDR3 coding DNA: TGTGCCAGTAGTATAGTCCCCGGAGGACAGCTCTATGGCTACACCTTC. The V call is TRBV19, the J call TRBJ1-2; weak D call: TRBD1 (6 bases). The V and J ends lost 1 base and 4 bases respectively, with 16 bases between them. CDR1 is LNHDA, CDR2 SQIVND, per germline (reference sequence). The CDR3 sequence is 16 residues long.

The CDR3 sequence: CASSPRDSFEAFF. Written as DNA, the CDR3 is TGTGCCAGCAGCCCACGGGACAGCTTTGAAGCTTTCTTT. The chain employs TRBV9 and TRBJ1-1, with 7 bases matching TRBD1. The CDR3 runs 13 residues. Germline assignment: CDR1 SGDLS and CDR2 YYNGEE. V lost 4 bases to trimming and J lost 7 bases; unmatched junction nucleotides: 7.

The chain carries TRBV11-3 and TRBJ2-5; D gene uncertain. Germline CDR1 SGHNT, CDR2 YENEEA. This CDR3 has 13 residues. Trimming stripped 5 bases from V and 5 bases from J, with 12 bases between. DNA for the CDR3: TGTGCCAGCAGCCCCCCCGGATTGGAGACCCAGTACTTC. Translation gives CASSPPGLETQYF. The full variable domain, in which reference TRBV11-3 and TRBJ2-5 provide the parts outside the CDR3, is EAGVVQSPRYKIIEKKQPVAFWCNPISGHNTLYWYLQNLGQGPELLIRYENEEAVDDSQLPKDRFSAERLKGVDSTLKIQPAELGDSAVYLCASSPPGLETQYFGPGTRLLVL.

The gene calls are TRBV7-8 and TRBJ2-1, with TRBD1 matching 12 bases. V shed 5 bases, J shed 8 bases, and the junction held 7 bases outside the gene matches. The CDR3 consists of 15 residues. Germline V CDR1 and CDR2: SGHVS, FQNEAQ. The CDR3 spells CASSVRDRGLYEQFF. For the CDR3, the DNA is TGTGCCAGCAGCGTCCGGGACAGGGGGCTGTATGAGCAGTTCTTC.

This rearrangement joins TRBV4-3 to TRBJ2-4; the match to TRBD2 covers 12 bases. This CDR3 is 15 amino acids long. The germline CDR1 and CDR2 sequences are LGHNA and YSLEER. The J segment lost 8 bases and the V segment lost 4 bases, leaving 6 bases of the junction unmatched. The CDR3 reads CASSRTSGAGDIQYF. DNA for the CDR3: TGCGCCAGCAGCCGGACTAGCGGGGCCGGGGACATTCAGTACTTC.

The chain recombines TRBV7-6 with TRBJ2-1; 8 bases map to TRBD2. Trimming at V came to 3 bases and at J to 7 bases, leaving 11 bases not matched to a gene. The CDR3 runs 16 residues. In germline, CDR1 is SGHVS, CDR2 FNYEAQ. CDR3 in amino acids: CASSLRLAGLGNEQFF. DNA for the CDR3: TGTGCCAGCAGCTTGAGATTAGCGGGACTAGGAAATGAGCAGTTCTTC.

This sequence joins TRBV28 and TRBJ2-5; D is unclear. The V end lost 7 bases, the J end lost 5 bases, and 11 bases lay between the germline ends. CDR1 and CDR2 (germline): MDHEN, SYDVKM. The CDR3 is 12 amino acids. The CDR3 DNA reads as TGTGCCAGCACGGACCCTTGGGAGACCCAGTACTTC. The encoded protein is CASTDPWETQYF.

The V call is TRBV2, the J call TRBJ1-2; 7 positions match TRBD1. The germline V gene encodes CDR1 SNHLY and CDR2 FYNNEI. This CDR3 region has 14 residues. V lost 8 bases and J lost 6; bases outside the gene matches: 12. The CDR3 sequence is CASLYRGELDGYTF. The CDR3 coding sequence is TGTGCCAGCTTGTACAGGGGAGAGCTGGATGGCTACACCTTC.

This chain joins TRBV11-2 and TRBJ1-2; no definite D call. The germline V gene has CDR1 SGHAT and CDR2 FQNNGV. Deletions cut 1 base from V and 6 bases from J, with 15 bases between. The CDR3 loop spans 15 amino acids. The CDR3 reads CASSLGPRRNNGYTF. The CDR3 DNA sequence: TGTGCCAGCAGCTTAGGGCCCCGAAGGAATAATGGCTACACCTTC. The full variable domain, rest sourced from reference TRBV11-2 and TRBJ1-2, is EAGVAQSPRYKIIEKRQSVAFWCNPISGHATLYWYQQILGQGPKLLIQFQNNGVVDDSQLPKDRFSAERLKGVDSTLKIQPAKLEDSAVYLCASSLGPRRNNGYTFGSGTRLTVV.

The chain combines TRBV3-1 (or the pseudogene TRBV3-2) with TRBJ2-5; TRBD2 matches at 7 bases. CDR1 and CDR2 from the germline V gene are LGHDT and YNNKEL (reference sequence). This CDR3 is 15 amino acids long. The V gene end was trimmed by 1 base and the J gene end by 5 bases; junction bases not matched to a gene: 7. This CDR3 reads CASSQGGLELETQYF. The DNA for the CDR3 is TGTGCCAGCAGCCAAGGTGGACTAGAATTGGAGACCCAGTACTTC.